This T cell receptor (beta chain) comes out of a study of blood T cell repertoires in COVID-19. Across the study: Samples taken during acute and convalescent COVID-19 were collected in the United States, Italy and Spain.

Some clones are missing from TCRdb's copy, which holds only in-frame ones; the method was immunoSEQ multiplex PCR. Among about 360,000 clones, roughly 90% were seen once, and the ten largest hold 7.1%. Germline V gives CDR1 SGHVS, CDR2 FQNEAQ. The V gene end was trimmed by 4 bases and the J gene end by 0 bases; junction bases not matched to a gene: 5. The CDR3 runs to 16 residues. This receptor was taken from a woman aged 55-70 years with COVID-19, enrolled during active disease. The sequenced material came from peripheral blood. The rearrangement links TRBV7-8 to TRBJ2-1; 8 nucleotides line up with TRBD2. CDR3 protein: CASSSLAGSSYNEQFF. The CDR3 DNA is TGTGCCAGCAGCTCCTTAGCGGGGAGCTCCTACAATGAGCAGTTCTTC. Using reference TRBV7-8 and TRBJ2-1 for the parts outside the CDR3, the full variable domain is GAGVSQSPRYKVAKRGQDVALRCDPISGHVSLFWYQQALGQGPEFLTYFQNEAQLDKSGLPSDRFFAERPEGSVSTLKIQRTQQEDSAVYLCASSSLAGSSYNEQFFGPGTRLTVL.